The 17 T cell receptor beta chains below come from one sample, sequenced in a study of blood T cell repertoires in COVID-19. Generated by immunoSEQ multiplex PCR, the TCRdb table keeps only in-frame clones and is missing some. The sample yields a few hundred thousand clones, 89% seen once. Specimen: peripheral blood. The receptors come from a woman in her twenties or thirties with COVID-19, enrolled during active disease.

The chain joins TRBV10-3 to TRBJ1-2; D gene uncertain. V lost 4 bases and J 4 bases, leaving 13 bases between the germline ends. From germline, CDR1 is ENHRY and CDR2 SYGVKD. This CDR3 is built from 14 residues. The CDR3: CAISVQAGPYGYTF. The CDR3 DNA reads TGTGCCATCAGTGTTCAGGCAGGTCCCTATGGCTACACCTTC.

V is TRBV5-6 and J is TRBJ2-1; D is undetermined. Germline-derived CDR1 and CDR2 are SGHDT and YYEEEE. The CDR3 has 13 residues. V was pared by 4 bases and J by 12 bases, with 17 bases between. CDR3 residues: CASSREVSGWQFF. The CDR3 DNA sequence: TGTGCCAGCAGCCGAGAGGTTTCCGGATGGCAGTTCTTC. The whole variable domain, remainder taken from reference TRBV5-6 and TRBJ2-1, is DAGVTQSPTHLIKTRGQQVTLRCSPKSGHDTVSWYQQALGQGPQFIFQYYEEEERQRGNFPDRFSGHQFPNYSSELNVNALLLGDSALYLCASSREVSGWQFFGPGTRLTVL.

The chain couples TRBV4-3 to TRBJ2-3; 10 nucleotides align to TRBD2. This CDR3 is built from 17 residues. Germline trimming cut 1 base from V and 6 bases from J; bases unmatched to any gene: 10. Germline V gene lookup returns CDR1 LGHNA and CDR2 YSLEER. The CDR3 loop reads CASSQALRSGGRDTQYF. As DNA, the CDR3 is TGCGCCAGCAGCCAAGCTCTGCGTAGCGGGGGGCGGGATACGCAGTATTTT.

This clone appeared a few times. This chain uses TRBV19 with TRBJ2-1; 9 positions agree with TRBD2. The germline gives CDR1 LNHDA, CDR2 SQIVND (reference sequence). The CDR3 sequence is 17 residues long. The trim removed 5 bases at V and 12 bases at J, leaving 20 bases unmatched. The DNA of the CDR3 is TGTGCCAGTAGTTCTTACCCCAATTGGGCGGGAGGGCTGGTGCAGTTCTTC. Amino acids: CASSSYPNWAGGLVQFF.

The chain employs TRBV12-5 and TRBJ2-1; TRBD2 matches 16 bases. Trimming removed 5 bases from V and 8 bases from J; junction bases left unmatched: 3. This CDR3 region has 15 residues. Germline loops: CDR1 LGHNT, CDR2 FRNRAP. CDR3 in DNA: TGTGCTAGTGGTGGGACTAGCGGGAGGGCCCATGAGCAGTTCTTC. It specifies CASGGTSGRAHEQFF. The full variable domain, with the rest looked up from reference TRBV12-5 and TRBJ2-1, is DARVTQTPRHKVTEMGQEVTMRCQPILGHNTVFWYRQTMMQGLELLAYFRNRAPLDDSGMPKDRFSAEMPDATLATLKIQPSEPRDSAVYFCASGGTSGRAHEQFFGPGTRLTVL.

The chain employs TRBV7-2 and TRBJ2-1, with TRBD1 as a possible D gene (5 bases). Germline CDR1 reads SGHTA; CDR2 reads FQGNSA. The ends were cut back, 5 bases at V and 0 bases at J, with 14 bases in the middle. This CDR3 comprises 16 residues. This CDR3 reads CASSIDSFGSYNEQFF. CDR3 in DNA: TGTGCCAGCAGCATAGACAGTTTTGGCTCCTACAATGAGCAGTTCTTC.

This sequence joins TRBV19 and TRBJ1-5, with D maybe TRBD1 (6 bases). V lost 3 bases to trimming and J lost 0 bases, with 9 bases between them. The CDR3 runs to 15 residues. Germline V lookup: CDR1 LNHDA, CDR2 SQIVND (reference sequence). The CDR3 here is CASSIGTPSNQPQHF. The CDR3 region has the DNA TGTGCCAGTAGTATTGGGACACCTAGCAATCAGCCCCAGCATTTT.

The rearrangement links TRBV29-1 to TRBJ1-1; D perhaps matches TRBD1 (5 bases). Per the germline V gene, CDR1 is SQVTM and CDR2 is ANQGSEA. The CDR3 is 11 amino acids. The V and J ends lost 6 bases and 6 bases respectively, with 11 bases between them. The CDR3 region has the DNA TGCAGCGTGAAGGAGGGACCTGAAGCTTTCTTT. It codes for CSVKEGPEAFF.

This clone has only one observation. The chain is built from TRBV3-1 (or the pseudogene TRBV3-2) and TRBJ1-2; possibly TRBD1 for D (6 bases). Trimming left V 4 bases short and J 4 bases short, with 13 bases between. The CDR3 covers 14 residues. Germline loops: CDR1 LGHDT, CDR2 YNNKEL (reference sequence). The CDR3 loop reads CASSPILQGYGYTF. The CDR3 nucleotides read TGTGCCAGCAGCCCAATATTACAGGGCTATGGCTACACCTTC.

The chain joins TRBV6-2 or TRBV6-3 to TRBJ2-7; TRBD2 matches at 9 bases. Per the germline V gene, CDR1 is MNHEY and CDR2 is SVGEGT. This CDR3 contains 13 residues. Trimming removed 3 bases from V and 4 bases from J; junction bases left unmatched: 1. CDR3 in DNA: TGTGCCAGCAGTTATGCGGGAGGGTACGAGCAGTACGTC. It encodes CASSYAGGYEQYV.

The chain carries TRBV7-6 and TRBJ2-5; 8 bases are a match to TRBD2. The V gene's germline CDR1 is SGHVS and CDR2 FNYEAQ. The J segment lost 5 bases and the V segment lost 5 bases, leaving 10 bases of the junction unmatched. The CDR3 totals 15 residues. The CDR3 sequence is CASSPSEVAGETQYF. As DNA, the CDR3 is TGTGCCAGCAGCCCCTCTGAGGTAGCGGGGGAGACCCAGTACTTC. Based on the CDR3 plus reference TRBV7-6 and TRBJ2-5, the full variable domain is GAGVSQSPRYKVTKRGQDVALRCDPISGHVSLYWYRQALGQGPEFLTYFNYEAQQDKSGLPNDRFSAERPEGSISTLTIQRTEQRDSAMYRCASSPSEVAGETQYFGPGTRLLVL.

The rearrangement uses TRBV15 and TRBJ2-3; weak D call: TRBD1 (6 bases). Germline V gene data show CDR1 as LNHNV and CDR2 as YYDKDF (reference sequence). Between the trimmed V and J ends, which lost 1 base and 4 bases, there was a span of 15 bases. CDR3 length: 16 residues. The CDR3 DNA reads TGTGCCACCAGCAGAGTGTACAGGGACCGCGCAGATACGCAGTATTTT. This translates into CATSRVYRDRADTQYF.

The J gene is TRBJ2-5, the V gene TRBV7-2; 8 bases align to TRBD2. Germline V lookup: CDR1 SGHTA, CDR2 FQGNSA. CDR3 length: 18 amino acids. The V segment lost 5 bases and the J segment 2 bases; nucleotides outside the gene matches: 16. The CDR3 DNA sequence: TGTGCCAGCAGCCCTCGGATGACTAGCGCCTACTTACAAGAGACCCAGTACTTC. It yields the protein CASSPRMTSAYLQETQYF.

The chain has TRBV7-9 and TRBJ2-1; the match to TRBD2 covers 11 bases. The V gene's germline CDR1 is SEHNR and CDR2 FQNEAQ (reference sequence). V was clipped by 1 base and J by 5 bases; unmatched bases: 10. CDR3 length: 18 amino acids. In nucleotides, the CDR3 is TGTGCCAGCAGCTTAGTCAGGAGATGGACTAGCGGGCACAATGAGCAGTTCTTC. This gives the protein CASSLVRRWTSGHNEQFF.

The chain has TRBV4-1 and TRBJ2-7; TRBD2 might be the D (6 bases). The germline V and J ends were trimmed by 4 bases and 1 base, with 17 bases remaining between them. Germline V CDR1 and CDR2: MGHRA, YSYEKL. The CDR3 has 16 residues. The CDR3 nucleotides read TGCGCCAGCAGCCGGGGAGGATACGGCGTTTCCTACGAGCAGTACTTC. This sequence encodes CASSRGGYGVSYEQYF.

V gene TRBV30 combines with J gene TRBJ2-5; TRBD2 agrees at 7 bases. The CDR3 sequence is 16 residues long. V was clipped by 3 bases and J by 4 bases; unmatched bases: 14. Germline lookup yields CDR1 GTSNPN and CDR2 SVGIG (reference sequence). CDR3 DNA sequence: TGTGCCTGGAGGGATCAAGGCGGGAGCCTTCGAGAGACCCAGTACTTC. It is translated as CAWRDQGGSLRETQYF.

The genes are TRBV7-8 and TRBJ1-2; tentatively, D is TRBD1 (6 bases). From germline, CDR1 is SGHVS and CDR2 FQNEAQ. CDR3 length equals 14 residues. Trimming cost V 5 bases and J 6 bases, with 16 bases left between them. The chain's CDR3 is CASSPRGGGNGYTF. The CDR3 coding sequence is TGTGCCAGCAGCCCAAGGGGAGGGGGGAATGGCTACACCTTC.